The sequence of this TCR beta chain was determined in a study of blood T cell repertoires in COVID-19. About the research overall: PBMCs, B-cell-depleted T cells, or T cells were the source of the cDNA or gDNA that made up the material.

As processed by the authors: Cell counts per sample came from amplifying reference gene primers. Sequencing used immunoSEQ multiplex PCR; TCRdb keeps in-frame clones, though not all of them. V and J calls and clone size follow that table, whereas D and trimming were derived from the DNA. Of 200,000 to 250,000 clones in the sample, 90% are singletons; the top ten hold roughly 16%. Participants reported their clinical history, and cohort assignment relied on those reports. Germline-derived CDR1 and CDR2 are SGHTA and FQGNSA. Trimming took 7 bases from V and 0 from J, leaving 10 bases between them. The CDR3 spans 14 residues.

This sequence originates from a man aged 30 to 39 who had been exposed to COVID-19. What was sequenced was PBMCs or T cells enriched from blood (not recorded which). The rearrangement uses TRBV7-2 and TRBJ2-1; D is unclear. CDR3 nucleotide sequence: TGTGCCAGCAACCCCCTGGCCTCCTACAATGAGCAGTTCTTC. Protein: CASNPLASYNEQFF. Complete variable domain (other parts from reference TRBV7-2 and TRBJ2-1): GAGVSQSPSNKVTEKGKDVELRCDPISGHTALYWYRQSLGQGLEFLIYFQGNSAPDKSGLPSDRFSAERTGGSVSTLTIQRTQQEDSAVYLCASNPLASYNEQFFGPGTRLTVL.